Included here is one TCR beta chain sequence, with context. Trimming left V 4 bases short and J 6 bases short, with 13 bases between. The CDR3 consists of 14 residues. Germline V gene lookup returns CDR1 MNHNY and CDR2 SVGAGI (reference sequence). This sample is drawn from a study of T cell changes during pregnancy in multiple sclerosis. TCRdb's copy holds only in-frame clones and misses some; the assay was immunoSEQ multiplex PCR. The data contain about 40,000 clones, 85% to 95% of them singletons. The rearrangement uses TRBV6-6 and TRBJ1-5; TRBD1 might be the D (5 bases). The clonotype originates from a female donor with multiple sclerosis, enrolled in a pregnancy study. Source: peripheral blood, taken before pregnancy. The DNA of the CDR3 is TGTGCCAGCAGTTGGGGTCAGGGCGGTCAGCCCCAGCATTTT. Amino acid sequence: CASSWGQGGQPQHF.